This T cell receptor beta chain was profiled in a study of CD8+ T cells in alopecia areata. Study context: Treated patients received oral tofacitinib, 5 to 10 mg twice daily.

V lost 0 bases, J lost 1 base, and 7 bases lay in between. The germline V gene has CDR1 SGHNT and CDR2 YYREEE (reference sequence). The CDR3 runs to 14 residues. A few counts support this clone. The antigen is unknown. Treatment given: oral pan-JAK inhibitor, 5-10 mg twice daily. Alopecia areata patients gave lesional scalp punch biopsies and peripheral blood samples. Sequencing relied on a cDNA template that was reverse transcribed from extracted RNA. TCRdb keeps only in-frame clones here, not all; method: immunoSEQ multiplex PCR. The sample has a few hundred thousand clones, roughly two fifths seen once. Study observations and caveats: Compared with mice, patients displayed less clear TCR sharing, possibly for HLA-related reasons. Clonality exceeded that of normal scalp in lesional scalp, most notably in alopecia totalis/universalis.

The clonotype was recovered from a human donor with alopecia areata. The chain employs TRBV5-4 and TRBJ1-1; D is undetermined. The sequencing used CD4+ T cells sorted from blood, collected around week 34, from a patient treated with tofacitinib. The CDR3 loop is CASSLGLSNTEAFF. The DNA for the CDR3 is TGTGCCAGCAGCTTGGGTCTGTCGAACACTGAAGCTTTCTTT.